This T cell receptor (beta chain) was identified in a study of identical twins. This clonotype has a handful of counts. Its target is unknown. Overall study findings and caveats: Out-of-frame alpha sequences common to twins were enriched for low generation probability.

Template switching added a universal primer binding site, and final cDNA carried unique molecular identifiers. TCRdb re-analysed the 5' RACE reads in MiXCR, keeping a single row per CDR3 protein. Among about 470,000 distinct CDR3 sequences listed, roughly a quarter were seen once. Per the germline V gene, CDR1 is SGHAT and CDR2 is FQDESV (reference sequence). Trimming took off 2 bases at V and 3 bases at J, with 20 bases between the two ends. CDR3 length equals 17 residues. The same data also went into a second study, on T cells expressing NK-cell markers. That source reports: The study sequenced eight donors, seven HCMV-seropositive and one seronegative. Several experiments employed an anti-gamma-delta TCR antibody to confine sorting to alpha-beta TCR T cells.

The clonotype was recovered from a woman aged 18-29 years in good health. This chain joins TRBV11-1 and TRBJ2-7; D might be TRBD1 (5 bases). Sequencing was done on a sample of CD4+ T cells sorted from blood. This CDR3 is CASSLSTSGIGHYEQYF. The DNA of the CDR3 is TGTGCCAGCAGCTTATCTACGTCAGGAATAGGACACTACGAGCAGTACTTC.